One and the same sample provided the 20 T cell receptor beta chains below, sequenced in a study of T cell responses to AZD1222 COVID-19 vaccine. Method: immunoSEQ multiplex PCR; TCRdb's copy keeps in-frame clones and lacks some. The repertoire includes fewer than 70,000 clones, over 65% of them detected once, and approximately 3.5% sits in the top ten. This sample comprised peripheral blood, obtained 28 days after the second AZD1222 dose. The receptors stem from an adult who received the AZD1222 COVID-19 vaccine.

The V call is TRBV12-3 or TRBV12-4, the J call TRBJ2-7, with no clear D. This CDR3 spans 13 amino acids. Trimming removed 3 bases at V and 5 bases at J, with 11 bases between. CDR3 nucleotide sequence: TGTGCCAGCAGTTTGGGCAGGAAAAACGAGCAGTACTTC. Translated: CASSLGRKNEQYF.

The J gene is TRBJ1-2, the V gene TRBV13; D not resolved. V lost 5 bases and J lost 8, with 18 bases in between. Germline lookup yields CDR1 PRHDT and CDR2 FYEKMQ (reference sequence). The CDR3 loop spans 14 amino acids. CDR3 bases: TGTGCCAGCAGCCTTAGGTTCCTCATCGGGGGCTACACCTTC. Its protein is CASSLRFLIGGYTF. The full variable domain, its missing parts supplied by reference TRBV13 and TRBJ1-2, is AAGVIQSPRHLIKEKRETATLKCYPIPRHDTVYWYQQGPGQDPQFLISFYEKMQSDKGSIPDRFSAQQFSDYHSELNMSSLELGDSALYFCASSLRFLIGGYTFGSGTRLTVV.

The CDR3 region has the DNA TGTGCCAGCAGCTTGGAGGGCTTAAGCTCCTACGAGCAGTACTTC. This encodes CASSLEGLSSYEQYF. The V gene is TRBV5-5, the J gene TRBJ2-7, with D unresolved. Trimming took 0 bases from V and 0 from J, leaving 10 bases between them. The CDR3 length is 15 residues. Germline V gene data show CDR1 as SGHKS and CDR2 as YYEKEE (reference sequence). Filled out from reference TRBV5-5 and TRBJ2-7, the complete variable domain reads DAGVTQSPTHLIKTRGQQVTLRCSPISGHKSVSWYQQVLGQGPQFIFQYYEKEERGRGNFPDRFSARQFPNYSSELNVNALLLGDSALYLCASSLEGLSSYEQYFGPGTRLTVT.

This sequence joins TRBV7-9 and TRBJ1-1; D remains unclear. CDR1 and CDR2 (germline): SEHNR, FQNEAQ (reference sequence). V was trimmed by 5 bases and J by 7 bases, leaving 11 bases between them. The CDR3 loop spans 12 amino acids. CDR3 protein: CASSDDTVEAFF. CDR3 DNA: TGTGCCAGCAGCGACGACACGGTTGAAGCTTTCTTT.

The gene calls are TRBV7-2 and TRBJ1-2, with D unresolved. With 4 bases removed from V and 4 bases from J, the gap between germline ends came to 10 bases. CDR1 SGHTA and CDR2 FQGNSA come from the germline V gene. The CDR3 is 13 amino acids. CDR3 in amino acids: CASSSSRSYGYTF. The CDR3 bases are TGTGCCAGCAGCTCCTCGAGGAGCTATGGCTACACCTTC. The whole variable domain, remainder taken from reference TRBV7-2 and TRBJ1-2, is GAGVSQSPSNKVTEKGKDVELRCDPISGHTALYWYRQSLGQGLEFLIYFQGNSAPDKSGLPSDRFSAERTGGSVSTLTIQRTQQEDSAVYLCASSSSRSYGYTFGSGTRLTVV.

This clone was observed a few times. V usage is TRBV5-4 and J usage is TRBJ2-5, with TRBD2 matching over 12 bases. Trimming at V came to 4 bases and at J to 1 base, leaving 11 bases not matched to a gene. The germline CDR1 and CDR2 sequences are SGHNT and YYREEE (reference sequence). The CDR3 is 18 residues long. The CDR3 DNA follows: TGTGCCAGCAGCGACTGGACTAGCGGGGTGCGGGGCCAAGAGACCCAGTACTTC. Its translation: CASSDWTSGVRGQETQYF.

The J gene is TRBJ1-1, the V gene TRBV19; unclear D gene. The CDR3 has 14 residues. Germline V gene lookup returns CDR1 LNHDA and CDR2 SQIVND (reference sequence). The V and J ends lost 4 bases and 3 bases respectively, with 12 bases between them. The CDR3, as DNA: TGTGCCAGTAGTACCCGGTTGAGCGACACTGAAGCTTTCTTT. Translating gives CASSTRLSDTEAFF.

This clone occurred once. The chain couples TRBV2 to TRBJ1-3; D not certain. V gave up 6 bases and J gave up 4 bases, with 13 bases separating them. The CDR3 has 14 residues. Looked up from germline, CDR1 is SNHLY and CDR2 is FYNNEI. CDR3 loop: CASRVPVEGNTIYF. The CDR3 DNA is TGTGCCAGCAGAGTCCCGGTCGAAGGAAACACCATATATTTT.

This clone was found a few times. The CDR3 loop is CASILRGFQETQYF. The CDR3 DNA reads TGTGCCAGCATCCTCCGGGGCTTCCAAGAGACCCAGTACTTC. The chain joins TRBV5-6 to TRBJ2-5; D may correspond to TRBD1 or TRBD2 (5 bases each). Germline V lookup: CDR1 SGHDT, CDR2 YYEEEE. V gave up 6 bases and J gave up 1 base, with 13 bases separating them. The CDR3 totals 14 residues.

This chain joins TRBV5-6 and TRBJ2-1; D not resolved. CDR1 and CDR2 from the germline V gene are SGHDT and YYEEEE. The CDR3 extends over 13 amino acids. Between the trimmed V and J ends, which lost 1 base and 5 bases, there was a span of 7 bases. The CDR3 reads CASSLNWNNEQFF. CDR3 nucleotides: TGTGCCAGCAGCTTGAACTGGAACAATGAGCAGTTCTTC. The whole variable domain, filled in from reference TRBV5-6 and TRBJ2-1, reads DAGVTQSPTHLIKTRGQQVTLRCSPKSGHDTVSWYQQALGQGPQFIFQYYEEEERQRGNFPDRFSGHQFPNYSSELNVNALLLGDSALYLCASSLNWNNEQFFGPGTRLTVL.

The chain carries TRBV29-1 and TRBJ2-7, with 7 bases identical to TRBD2. Germline CDR1 is SQVTM and CDR2 is ANQGSEA. The V gene end was trimmed by 7 bases and the J gene end by 1 base; junction bases not matched to a gene: 10. The CDR3 runs 14 residues. The CDR3 bases are TGCAGCGCTGGGGGGGGACGCGAGTCCTACGAGCAGTACTTC. This codes for CSAGGGRESYEQYF.

This clone was found once. The V and J genes are TRBV5-1 and TRBJ2-1, with 11 bases lining up with TRBD2. Looked up from germline, CDR1 is SGHRS and CDR2 is YFSETQ. V lost 4 bases and J lost 11; bases outside the gene matches: 5. The CDR3 has 13 amino acids. The CDR3 protein is CASSPGLAAQQFF. The CDR3 nucleotides are TGCGCCAGCAGCCCGGGACTAGCGGCCCAGCAGTTCTTC.

V gene TRBV15 combines with J gene TRBJ2-5; perhaps TRBD1 as D (6 bases). This CDR3 is 17 amino acids long. The germline gives CDR1 LNHNV, CDR2 YYDKDF (reference sequence). Trimming pared 1 base from V and 3 bases from J, leaving 18 bases between. The CDR3: CATSRGGRGTSKETQYF. CDR3 nucleotides: TGTGCCACCAGCAGAGGTGGCAGGGGTACTTCCAAAGAGACCCAGTACTTC.

The chain is built from TRBV7-9 and TRBJ1-5, with TRBD1 matching 11 bases. The CDR3 runs to 16 residues. With V trimmed by 3 bases and J by 8 bases, 9 bases remained unmatched. The V gene's germline CDR1 is SEHNR and CDR2 FQNEAQ (reference sequence). CDR3: CASSFFGTGGGEPQHF. CDR3 sequence (DNA): TGTGCCAGCAGCTTCTTCGGGACAGGGGGTGGGGAGCCCCAGCATTTT. The whole variable domain, remainder taken from reference TRBV7-9 and TRBJ1-5, is DTGVSQNPRHKITKRGQNVTFRCDPISEHNRLYWYRQTLGQGPEFLTYFQNEAQLEKSRLLSDRFSAERPKGSFSTLEIQRTEQGDSAMYLCASSFFGTGGGEPQHFGDGTRLSIL.

In regard to this clone: Mismatch with germline at one junction end may stem from a read error. The chain uses TRBV30 and TRBJ1-2; 10 nucleotides line up with TRBD1. This CDR3 comprises 13 residues. Germline CDR1 reads GTSNPN; CDR2 reads SVGIG (reference sequence). For the CDR3, the DNA is TGTGCCGGACGTGATTGGGACAGGGGAAGAATATCGTTC. It yields the protein CAGRDWDRGRISF.

This chain connects TRBV28 to TRBJ2-2; TRBD1 matches at 9 bases. The J segment lost 4 bases and the V segment lost 5 bases, leaving 11 bases of the junction unmatched. This CDR3 comprises 17 residues. CDR1 is MDHEN and CDR2 is SYDVKM in the germline V gene. The CDR3 coding sequence is TGTGCCAGCAGTAACCCCCCCGGGACAGGGTCCACCGGGGAGCTGTTTTTT. Protein product: CASSNPPGTGSTGELFF. Supplemented by reference TRBV28 and TRBJ2-2, the full variable domain reads DVKVTQSSRYLVKRTGEKVFLECVQDMDHENMFWYRQDPGLGLRLIYFSYDVKMKEKGDIPEGYSVSREKKERFSLILESASTNQTSMYLCASSNPPGTGSTGELFFGEGSRLTVL.

This chain uses TRBV28 with TRBJ1-1; D gene uncertain. This CDR3 region has 12 residues. V gave up 2 bases and J gave up 5 bases, with 6 bases separating them. Germline assignment: CDR1 MDHEN and CDR2 SYDVKM. The CDR3 sequence is CASSLGETEAFF. The CDR3 DNA follows: TGTGCCAGCAGTTTAGGGGAAACTGAAGCTTTCTTT.

The chain joins TRBV6-1 to TRBJ2-1; D call uncertain. V was cut by 0 bases and J by 5 bases, with 8 bases left in between. This CDR3 comprises 14 residues. The germline CDR1 and CDR2 sequences are MNHNS and SASEGT. The CDR3 here is CASSEARPNNEQFF. DNA for the CDR3: TGTGCCAGCAGTGAAGCCAGACCGAACAATGAGCAGTTCTTC.

The gene calls are TRBV5-1 and TRBJ2-5; 8 positions match TRBD1. This CDR3 has 16 amino acids. Germline V lookup: CDR1 SGHRS, CDR2 YFSETQ. V lost 0 bases to trimming and J lost 2 bases; unmatched junction nucleotides: 6. As DNA, the CDR3 is TGCGCCAGCAGCTTGGGTGACAGGGGAAAACAAGAGACCCAGTACTTC. Its protein product is CASSLGDRGKQETQYF. Combining the CDR3 with reference TRBV5-1 and TRBJ2-5 gives the whole variable domain KAGVTQTPRYLIKTRGQQVTLSCSPISGHRSVSWYQQTPGQGLQFLFEYFSETQRNKGNFPGRFSGRQFSNSRSEMNVSTLELGDSALYLCASSLGDRGKQETQYFGPGTRLLVL.

The chain has TRBV6-5 and TRBJ1-2, with D tentatively TRBD1 (5 bases). Trimming took off 8 bases at V and 3 bases at J, with 13 bases between the two ends. CDR3 length: 13 amino acids. Germline loops: CDR1 MNHEY, CDR2 SVGAGI. The CDR3 nucleotides are TGTGCCAGCTTTGGGGCCGGGGACTATGGCTACACCTTC. Amino acid sequence: CASFGAGDYGYTF.